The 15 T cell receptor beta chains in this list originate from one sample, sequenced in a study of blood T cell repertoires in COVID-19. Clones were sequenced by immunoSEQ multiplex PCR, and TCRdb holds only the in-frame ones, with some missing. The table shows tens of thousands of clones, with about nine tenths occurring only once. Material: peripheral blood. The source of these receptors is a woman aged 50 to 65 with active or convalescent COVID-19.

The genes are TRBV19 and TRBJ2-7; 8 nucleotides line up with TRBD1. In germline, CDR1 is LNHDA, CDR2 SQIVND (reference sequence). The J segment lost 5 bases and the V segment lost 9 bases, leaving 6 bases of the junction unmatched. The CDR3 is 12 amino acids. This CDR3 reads CASGQGLNEQYF. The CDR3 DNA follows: TGTGCCAGCGGACAGGGTCTCAACGAGCAGTACTTC.

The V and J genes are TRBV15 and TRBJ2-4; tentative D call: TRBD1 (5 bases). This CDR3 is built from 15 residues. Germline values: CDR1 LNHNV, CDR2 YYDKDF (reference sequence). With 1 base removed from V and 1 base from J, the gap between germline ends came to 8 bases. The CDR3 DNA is TGTGCCACCAGCAGAGGAAAGGGGGCCAAAAACATTCAGTACTTC. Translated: CATSRGKGAKNIQYF.

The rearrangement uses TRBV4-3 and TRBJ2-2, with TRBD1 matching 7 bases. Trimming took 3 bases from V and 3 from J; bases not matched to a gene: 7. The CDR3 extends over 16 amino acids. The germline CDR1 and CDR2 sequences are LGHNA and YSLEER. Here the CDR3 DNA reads TGCGCCAGCAGCCATCCCACAGGGGTCGACACCGGGGAGCTGTTTTTT. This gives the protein CASSHPTGVDTGELFF.

For the CDR3, the DNA is TGTGCCAGTAGCTTACAGGGGGCGCAACTCGGCTACACCTTC. Protein product: CASSLQGAQLGYTF. The chain carries TRBV19 and TRBJ1-2; 9 bases agree with TRBD1. Germline V gene data show CDR1 as LNHDA and CDR2 as SQIVND (reference sequence). V trimming: 6 bases; J trimming: 8 bases; junction bases outside the gene matches: 10. This CDR3 contains 14 residues.

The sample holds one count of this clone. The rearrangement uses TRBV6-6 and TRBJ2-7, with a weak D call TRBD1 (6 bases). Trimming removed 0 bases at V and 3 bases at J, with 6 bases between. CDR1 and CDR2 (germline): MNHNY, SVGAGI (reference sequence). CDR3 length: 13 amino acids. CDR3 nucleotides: TGTGCCAGCAGTTACTCACAGGGCTACGAGCAGTACTTC. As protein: CASSYSQGYEQYF.

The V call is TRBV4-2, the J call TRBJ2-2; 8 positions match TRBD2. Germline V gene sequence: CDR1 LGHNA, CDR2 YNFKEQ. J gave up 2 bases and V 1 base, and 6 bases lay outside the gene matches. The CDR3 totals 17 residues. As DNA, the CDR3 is TGTGCCAGCAGCCAAGTCGTAGCGGGACAAAACACCGGGGAGCTGTTTTTT. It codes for CASSQVVAGQNTGELFF.

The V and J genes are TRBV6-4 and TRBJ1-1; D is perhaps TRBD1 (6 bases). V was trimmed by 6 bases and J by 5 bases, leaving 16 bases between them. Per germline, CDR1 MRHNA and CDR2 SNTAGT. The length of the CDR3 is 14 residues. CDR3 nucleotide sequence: TGTGCCAGCAGCCAGACAGGAGTGGGGACTGAAGCTTTCTTT. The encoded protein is CASSQTGVGTEAFF.

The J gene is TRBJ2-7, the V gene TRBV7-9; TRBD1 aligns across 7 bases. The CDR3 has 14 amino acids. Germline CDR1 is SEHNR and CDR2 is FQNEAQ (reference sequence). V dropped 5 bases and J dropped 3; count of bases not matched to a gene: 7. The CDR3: CASSPRDSNYEQYF. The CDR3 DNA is TGTGCCAGCAGCCCCCGGGACAGCAACTACGAGCAGTACTTC. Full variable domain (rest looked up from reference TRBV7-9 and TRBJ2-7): DTGVSQNPRHKITKRGQNVTFRCDPISEHNRLYWYRQTLGQGPEFLTYFQNEAQLEKSRLLSDRFSAERPKGSFSTLEIQRTEQGDSAMYLCASSPRDSNYEQYFGPGTRLTVT.

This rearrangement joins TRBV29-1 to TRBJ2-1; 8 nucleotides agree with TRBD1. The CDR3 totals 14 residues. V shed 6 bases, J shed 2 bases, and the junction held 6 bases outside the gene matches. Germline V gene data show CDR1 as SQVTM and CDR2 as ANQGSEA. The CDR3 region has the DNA TGCAGCGTCGACCGACAGGGGACCTACAATGAGCAGTTCTTC. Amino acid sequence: CSVDRQGTYNEQFF.

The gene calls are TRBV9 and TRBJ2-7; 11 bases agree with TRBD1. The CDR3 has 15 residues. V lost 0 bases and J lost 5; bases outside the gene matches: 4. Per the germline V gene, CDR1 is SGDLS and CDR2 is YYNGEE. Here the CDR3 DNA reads TGTGCCAGCAGCGTAGCCGGGACAGGGGGTGACGAGCAGTACTTC. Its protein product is CASSVAGTGGDEQYF.

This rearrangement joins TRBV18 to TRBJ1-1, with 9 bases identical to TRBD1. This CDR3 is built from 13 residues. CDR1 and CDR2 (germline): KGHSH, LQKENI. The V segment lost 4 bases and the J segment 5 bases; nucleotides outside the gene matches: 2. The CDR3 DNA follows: TGTGCCAGCTCACGACAGGGGGAAACTGAAGCTTTCTTT. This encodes CASSRQGETEAFF. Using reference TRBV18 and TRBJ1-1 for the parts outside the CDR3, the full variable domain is NAGVMQNPRHLVRRRGQEARLRCSPMKGHSHVYWYRQLPEEGLKFMVYLQKENIIDESGMPKERFSAEFPKEGPSILRIQQVVRGDSAAYFCASSRQGETEAFFGQGTRLTVV.

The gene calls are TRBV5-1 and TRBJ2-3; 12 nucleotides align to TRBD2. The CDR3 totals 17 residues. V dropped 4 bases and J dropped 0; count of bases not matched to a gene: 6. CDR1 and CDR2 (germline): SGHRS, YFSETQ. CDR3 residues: CASSAASGGVSTDTQYF. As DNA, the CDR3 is TGCGCCAGCAGCGCCGCTAGCGGGGGGGTTAGCACAGATACGCAGTATTTT.

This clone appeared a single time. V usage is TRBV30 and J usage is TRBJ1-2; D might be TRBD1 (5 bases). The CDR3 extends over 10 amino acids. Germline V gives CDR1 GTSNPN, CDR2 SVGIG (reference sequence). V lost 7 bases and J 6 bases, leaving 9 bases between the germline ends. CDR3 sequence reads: CALDTNGYTF. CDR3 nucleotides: TGTGCCTTGGACACTAATGGCTACACCTTC.

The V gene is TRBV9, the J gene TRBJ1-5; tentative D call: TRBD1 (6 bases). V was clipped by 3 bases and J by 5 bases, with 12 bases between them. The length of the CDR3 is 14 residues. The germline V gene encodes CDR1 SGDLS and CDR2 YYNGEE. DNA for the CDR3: TGTGCCAGCAGCGCTACAGGGTCAGATCAGCCCCAGCATTTT. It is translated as CASSATGSDQPQHF.

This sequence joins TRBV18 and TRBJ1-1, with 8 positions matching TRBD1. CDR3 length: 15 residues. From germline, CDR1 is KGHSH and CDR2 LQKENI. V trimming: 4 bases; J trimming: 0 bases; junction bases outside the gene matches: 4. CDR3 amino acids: CASSLTGGLNTEAFF. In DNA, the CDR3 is TGTGCCAGCTCACTTACAGGGGGGTTGAACACTGAAGCTTTCTTT.